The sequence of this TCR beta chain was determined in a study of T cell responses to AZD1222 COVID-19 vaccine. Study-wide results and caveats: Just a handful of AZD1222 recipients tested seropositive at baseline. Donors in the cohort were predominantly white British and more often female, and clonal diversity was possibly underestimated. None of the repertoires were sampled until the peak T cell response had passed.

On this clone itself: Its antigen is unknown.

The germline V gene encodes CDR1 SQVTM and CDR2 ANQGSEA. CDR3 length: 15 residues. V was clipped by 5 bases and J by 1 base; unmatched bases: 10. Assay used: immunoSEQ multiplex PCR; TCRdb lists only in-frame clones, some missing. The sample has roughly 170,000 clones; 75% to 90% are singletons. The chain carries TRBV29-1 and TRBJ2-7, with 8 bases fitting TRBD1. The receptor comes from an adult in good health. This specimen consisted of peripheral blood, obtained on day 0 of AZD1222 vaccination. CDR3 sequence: CSVLKLRDRSYEQYF. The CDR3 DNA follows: TGCAGCGTTCTAAAACTGAGGGACAGGTCCTACGAGCAGTACTTC.